These 19 T cell receptor beta chains originate from one sample sequenced in a study of T cell responses to AZD1222 COVID-19 vaccine (dated by TCRdb to the early 2020s). The method behind the library was the immunoSEQ multiplex PCR assay. This is the immuneACCESS table as TCRdb keeps it, with only in-frame sequences that have V and J called. A part of the clones is gone; compared with another copy, unresolved V genes explain less than half, and the rest is unexplained. The sample table lists some 180,000 clones, roughly 92% of them with a count of one. Over 1.5% of the sample is in the top ten clones. This sample's time point label indicates: baseline before first vaccination. The sample consisted of peripheral blood, taken on day 0 of AZD1222 vaccination. The receptors originated from an adult in good health.

The chain joins TRBV6-2 or TRBV6-3 to TRBJ2-7; D uncertain. V dropped 4 bases and J dropped 6 bases, with 25 bases sitting between them. The CDR3 extends over 17 amino acids. Germline loops: CDR1 MNHEY, CDR2 SVGEGT. The CDR3, as DNA: TGTGCCAGCAGTTCGCCAGAGTTTGGGATCCCCGTTGTCGAGCAGTACTTC. Protein: CASSSPEFGIPVVEQYF.

The chain combines TRBV5-6 with TRBJ2-1; 9 positions agree with TRBD1. The CDR3 has 13 residues. The V gene end was trimmed by 7 bases and the J gene end by 8 bases; junction bases not matched to a gene: 7. The germline V gene has CDR1 SGHDT and CDR2 YYEEEE. The CDR3 nucleotides are TGTGCCAGCCGGGACAGGGAAGGATATGAGCAGTTCTTC. This sequence encodes CASRDREGYEQFF.

Only one count was recorded for this clone. At one boundary the junction diverges from the germline segment, which might be a read error. The rearrangement links TRBV27 to TRBJ1-2; the D is unclear. This CDR3 has 13 amino acids. Germline V gene sequence: CDR1 MNHEY, CDR2 SMNVEV (reference sequence). CDR3 nucleotides: TGTGCCACCAGTAATGGGCGTTTGGGAGGCTACACCTTC. As protein: CATSNGRLGGYTF.

This clone was seen once. The V gene is TRBV6-5, the J gene TRBJ2-1, with D unresolved. Germline CDR1 reads MNHEY; CDR2 reads SVGAGI. V dropped 0 bases and J dropped 4 bases, with 7 bases sitting between them. The CDR3 spans 14 residues. Written as DNA, the CDR3 is TGTGCCAGCAGTTACTCTGGCGGATACAATGAGCAGTTCTTC. It specifies CASSYSGGYNEQFF.

This rearrangement joins TRBV4-3 to TRBJ1-6, with 9 bases matching TRBD1. J lost 7 bases, V lost 0 bases, and 4 bases had no gene match. Germline lookup yields CDR1 LGHNA and CDR2 YSLEER. The CDR3 runs 16 residues. The chain's CDR3 is CASSQDGGTGNSPLHF. CDR3 sequence (DNA): TGCGCCAGCAGCCAAGATGGTGGGACAGGGAATTCACCCCTCCACTTT.

This rearrangement joins TRBV10-2 to TRBJ1-2, with unresolved D. Germline loops: CDR1 WSHSY, CDR2 SAAADI. The CDR3 sequence is 15 residues long. V shed 2 bases and J shed 3 bases, with 13 bases lying between them. CDR3 bases: TGCGCCAGCAGTGAGGGGGTGCCGAGGCACTATGGCTACACCTTC. The encoded protein is CASSEGVPRHYGYTF.

A single count supports this clone. The chain links TRBV5-6 to TRBJ1-5, with a weak D call TRBD1 (5 bases). Germline V lookup: CDR1 SGHDT, CDR2 YYEEEE. The length of the CDR3 is 16 residues. The V gene lost 0 bases and the J gene lost 2 bases, with 12 bases spanning the gap. The chain's CDR3 is CASSLGGLLGNQPQHF. The CDR3 coding sequence is TGTGCCAGCAGCTTGGGGGGACTTCTGGGCAATCAGCCCCAGCATTTT.

This chain joins TRBV18 and TRBJ2-2, with D tentatively TRBD2 (5 bases). CDR1 and CDR2 from the germline V gene are KGHSH and LQKENI. V lost 3 bases, J lost 1 base, and 6 bases lay in between. This CDR3 contains 14 residues. The chain's CDR3 is CASSPRENTGELFF. The CDR3, as DNA: TGTGCCAGCTCACCGAGGGAGAACACCGGGGAGCTGTTTTTT.

The J gene is TRBJ1-5, the V gene TRBV16; D unresolved. The germline gives CDR1 KGHSY, CDR2 FQNENV. V lost 2 bases and J lost 0, with 8 bases in between. This CDR3 has 15 amino acids. The CDR3 loop is CASSQDRGSNQPQHF. In DNA form, the CDR3 reads TGTGCCAGCAGCCAAGATAGAGGTAGCAATCAGCCCCAGCATTTT.

The J gene is TRBJ2-5, the V gene TRBV9; TRBD1 is a possible D gene (6 bases). CDR1 is SGDLS and CDR2 is YYNGEE in the germline V gene. The CDR3 spans 14 residues. With 1 base removed from V and 4 bases from J, the gap between germline ends came to 11 bases. CDR3 sequence reads: CASSVQGKAETQYF. The DNA of the CDR3 is TGTGCCAGCAGCGTACAGGGGAAGGCAGAGACCCAGTACTTC. Together with reference TRBV9 and TRBJ2-5, the CDR3 gives the full variable domain: DSGVTQTPKHLITATGQRVTLRCSPRSGDLSVYWYQQSLDQGLQFLIQYYNGEERAKGNILERFSAQQFPDLHSELNLSSLELGDSALYFCASSVQGKAETQYFGPGTRLLVL.

The V gene is TRBV6-5, the J gene TRBJ1-5; D gene unclear. V was trimmed by 5 bases and J by 7 bases, leaving 12 bases between them. Per the germline V gene, CDR1 is MNHEY and CDR2 is SVGAGI. This CDR3 contains 13 residues. DNA of the CDR3: TGTGCCAGCAGTCCATGGAACGGGCAGCCCCAGCATTTT. Translation gives CASSPWNGQPQHF.

V and J are TRBV27 and TRBJ1-5, with TRBD1 as a possible D gene (6 bases). CDR3 length: 17 amino acids. Germline assignment: CDR1 MNHEY and CDR2 SMNVEV (reference sequence). Trimming removed 2 bases at V and 3 bases at J, with 17 bases between. CDR3 sequence: CASSLNHLTGFNQPQHF. The CDR3 DNA reads as TGTGCCAGCAGTTTAAATCATCTTACAGGGTTCAATCAGCCCCAGCATTTT.

The chain is built from TRBV18 and TRBJ1-1; 10 nucleotides agree with TRBD1. With 4 bases clipped from V and 4 bases from J, the junction kept 6 bases outside the gene matches. Germline CDR1 KGHSH, CDR2 LQKENI. This CDR3 region has 15 residues. This CDR3 is CASSLGTGATTEAFF. Written as DNA, the CDR3 is TGTGCCAGCTCACTTGGGACAGGGGCGACCACTGAAGCTTTCTTT.

This chain links TRBV5-5 with TRBJ2-1; 7 bases match TRBD2. This CDR3 contains 15 residues. Trimming at V came to 1 base and at J to 2 bases, leaving 3 bases not matched to a gene. From germline, CDR1 is SGHKS and CDR2 YYEKEE (reference sequence). CDR3: CASSLYGTTYNEQFF. CDR3 sequence (DNA): TGTGCCAGCAGCTTGTACGGGACTACCTACAATGAGCAGTTCTTC.

V is TRBV19 and J is TRBJ1-1; no clear D. This CDR3 spans 15 amino acids. V was trimmed by 7 bases and J by 1 base, leaving 16 bases between them. The germline gives CDR1 LNHDA, CDR2 SQIVND (reference sequence). CDR3 protein: CASTPTPPRNTEAFF. CDR3 in DNA: TGTGCCAGTACCCCCACCCCACCACGGAACACTGAAGCTTTCTTT.

V gene TRBV19 combines with J gene TRBJ1-5, with 7 bases aligning to TRBD1. Unmatched junction bases numbered 7, after V lost 7 bases and J lost 4 bases. The CDR3 runs 14 residues. CDR1 and CDR2 from the germline V gene are LNHDA and SQIVND (reference sequence). The CDR3 here is CASKAGTVNQPQHF. CDR3 nucleotide sequence: TGTGCCAGTAAGGCCGGGACAGTAAATCAGCCCCAGCATTTT.

J is TRBJ2-7 and V is TRBV5-4, with 14 bases that match TRBD2. This CDR3 is built from 17 residues. Germline assignment: CDR1 SGHNT and CDR2 YYREEE (reference sequence). The V and J ends lost 0 bases and 1 base, in that order; junction bases with no gene match: 3. CDR3 DNA sequence: TGTGCCAGCAGCTTGGGGACTAGCGGGGGGTCTTCCTACGAGCAGTACTTC. It specifies CASSLGTSGGSSYEQYF.

The rearrangement uses TRBV19 and TRBJ2-7; 7 nucleotides agree with TRBD1. The V segment lost 5 bases and the J segment 4 bases; nucleotides outside the gene matches: 11. CDR1 is LNHDA, CDR2 SQIVND, per germline (reference sequence). The CDR3 is 15 residues long. The CDR3 DNA follows: TGTGCCAGTAGTTCCCACAGGGGAAGACGATACGAGCAGTACTTC. Protein sequence: CASSSHRGRRYEQYF. Filled out from reference TRBV19 and TRBJ2-7, the complete variable domain reads DGGITQSPKYLFRKEGQNVTLSCEQNLNHDAMYWYRQDPGQGLRLIYYSQIVNDFQKGDIAEGYSVSREKKESFPLTVTSAQKNPTAFYLCASSSHRGRRYEQYFGPGTRLTVT.

The chain links TRBV29-1 to TRBJ1-2, with a tentative D call TRBD1 (5 bases). CDR3 length: 13 residues. CDR1 SQVTM and CDR2 ANQGSEA come from the germline V gene. V dropped 3 bases and J dropped 5 bases, with 13 bases sitting between them. Here the CDR3 reads CSVETTRGYGYTF. The CDR3 region has the DNA TGCAGCGTTGAGACGACAAGGGGTTATGGCTACACCTTC.